The clone carrying this T cell receptor (beta chain) was observed a handful of times. The antigen is undetermined. Central memory, naive, regulatory and stem cell-like memory CD4+ cells were sorted by CD45RO/CCR7/CD25/CD127/CD95/CD27. This entry belongs to a study of beta chain features in type 1 diabetes. In germline, CDR1 is LGHNA, CDR2 YSLEER. This CDR3 comprises 12 residues. V lost 1 base to trimming and J lost 7 bases, with 7 bases between them. As every portion of the isolated RNA was reverse transcribed, the sequencing read expressed TCRB transcripts. Profiling relied on immunoSEQ multiplex PCR, and the TCRdb table lists in-frame clones only, not all of them. The sample shows some 660,000 clones, more than 13% of them seen only once. Study observations and caveats: The similarity of naive, central memory and Treg TCRB repertoires appeared greater among patients than among healthy donors. Across all four CD4+ subsets, people with type 1 diabetes showed modestly shorter TCRB CDR3s.

The receptor's source is a man in his late teens or twenties with type 1 diabetes. Input material: naive CD4+ T cells from blood. The chain couples TRBV4-3 to TRBJ2-5, with D possibly being TRBD2 (5 bases). CDR3 residues: CASSQGAGTQYF. CDR3 DNA sequence: TGCGCCAGCAGCCAAGGGGCGGGGACCCAGTACTTC.